This T cell receptor beta chain originates from a study of T cell repertoires in cytomegalovirus infection. The overall study: It can be stated that public TCR beta signatures indicated CMV infection as well as a matching HLA type. Overall study findings and caveats: Ex vivo, HLA-C-restricted CMV-specific TCR beta clonotypes prevailed over the rest of the response. Summed frequency of public TCR beta families distinguished CMV carriers with the relevant HLA.

This CDR3 region has 15 residues. V was shortened by 6 bases and J by 6 bases, with 20 bases between the two germline ends. Looked up from germline, CDR1 is MDHEN and CDR2 is SYDVKM. TCRdb re-analysed the reads in MiXCR, keeping a single row per CDR3 protein. In the table there are about 180,000 distinct CDR3 sequences, roughly 15% of which are singletons. In regard to this clonotype: Its specificity is not known.

What was sequenced was CD8+ T cells from PBMCs. This TCR was sampled from a human donor in good health (CMV status not recorded). Some clones in this sample may be carry-over from other donors' samples. The J gene is TRBJ1-2, the V gene TRBV28, with D possibly being TRBD1 (6 bases). Written as DNA, the CDR3 is TGTGCCAGCAGACTAACGCGACAGGCGAATGATGGCTACACCTTC. This sequence encodes CASRLTRQANDGYTF.